The following is a TCR beta chain sequence with its context. The antigen is unknown. This sample was included in a study of cytomegalovirus exposure and HLA in healthy donors. General study findings and limits: V- and J-gene trimming in TCR beta was tied to a missense DCLRE1C variant by an analysis performed later. Productive rates of about 90% or about 30% were seen for most TCR beta V segments in an earlier analysis. An Asian-associated ancestry cluster reportedly showed fewer N-insertions than the approximately 650-donor mean in a later analysis.

It was with 60 Vbeta and 13 Jbeta primers that the PCR ran. Repertoires were generated with immunoSEQ multiplex PCR, while TCRdb's copy carries only in-frame clones and drops some. Of 130,000 or so clones in the sample, approximately 87% were seen once. CDR3 length: 13 amino acids. The J segment lost 4 bases and the V segment lost 4 bases, leaving 2 bases of the junction unmatched. CDR1 and CDR2 (germline): LNHDA, SQIVND (reference sequence). This receptor was taken from a man between 35 and 55 years old in good health and CMV-seronegative. The sequenced material came from PBMCs. The genes are TRBV19 and TRBJ2-7; 9 nucleotides align to TRBD1. The DNA for the CDR3 is TGTGCCAGTAGTAGGGGACAGGGTTACGAGCAGTACTTC. It yields the protein CASSRGQGYEQYF.